There are many counts of the clone carrying this T cell receptor beta chain. The target antigen is unknown. Germline V gene lookup returns CDR1 SGHRS and CDR2 YFSETQ. V trimming: 1 base; J trimming: 7 bases; junction bases outside the gene matches: 10. The CDR3 is 16 residues long. This entry is derived from a study of CD8 T cells in ankylosing spondylitis. Study results and limitations: As for the disease-linked clones, they showed a CD8+ phenotype and occurred at relatively low frequencies in peripheral blood. Characteristic of ankylosing spondylitis blood, it appeared, was a TCR beta motif comprising several highly homologous variants.

In making TCR beta libraries, quantitative 5'-RACE with molecular barcodes was used. One entry per CDR3 protein results from TCRdb running MiXCR on the 5' RACE reads. The top ten hold around 3.5% of the sample, which has more than 500,000 distinct CDR3 sequences, about 5.2% seen once. The receptor's source is a male donor with ankylosing spondylitis. The rearrangement uses TRBV5-1 and TRBJ2-2; 7 nucleotides line up with TRBD1. Sequencing used blood, either unsorted or a sorted T cell fraction (not recorded which). In nucleotides, the CDR3 is TGCGCCAGCAGCTTGAAGGGGGCGCAGGAAGGCGGGGAGCTGTTTTTT. This codes for CASSLKGAQEGGELFF.